The next 28 T cell receptor beta chains were all read from a single sample in a study of post-analysis software for immune sequencing data. Broader study findings: Controls showed lower frequencies than patients for five TRBV segments, and TRBV5-6, TRBV5-1 and TRBV20-1 were among these.

These receptors are not linked to any known antigen. Unique molecular identifiers had been added to the TCR beta cDNA libraries. A single record per CDR3 protein comes from TCRdb applying MiXCR to the PCR reads. The sample lists 400,000 to 500,000 distinct CDR3 sequences; over 30% were seen once. Sequencing used blood. All receptors derive from a girl aged 2 to 9 with multiple sclerosis.

The chain couples TRBV27 to TRBJ2-5; D is perhaps TRBD2 (6 bases). This CDR3 comprises 13 residues. CDR1 MNHEY and CDR2 SMNVEV come from the germline V gene (reference sequence). The V end lost 3 bases, the J end lost 6 bases, and 11 bases lay between the germline ends. The CDR3 DNA reads as TGTGCCAGCAGTTTGCGGAGGGGTCAGACCCAGTACTTC. Translated: CASSLRRGQTQYF.

The V gene is TRBV7-3, the J gene TRBJ2-1; D gene unclear. Matching the DNA end better, TRBJ2-7 makes the J call doubtful. Germline V CDR1 and CDR2: SGHTA, FQGTGA. CDR3 size: 15 residues. The CDR3, as DNA: TGTGCCAGCAGCTTATCCATGAGCTCCTACAATGAGCAGTACTTC. The encoded protein is CASSLSMSSYNEQYF.

The rearrangement joins TRBV7-9 to TRBJ1-1; D might be TRBD1 (6 bases). The CDR3 contains 13 residues. Germline loops: CDR1 SEHNR, CDR2 FQNEAQ (reference sequence). Trimming took 7 bases from V and 0 from J, leaving 9 bases between them. CDR3 in amino acids: CASNRDMNTEAFF. The CDR3 coding sequence is TGTGCCAGCAATAGGGACATGAACACTGAAGCTTTCTTT.

J is TRBJ2-1 and V is TRBV7-2; D not resolved. Germline V gives CDR1 SGHTA, CDR2 FQGNSA. Trimming cost V 2 bases and J 3 bases, with 14 bases left between them. The CDR3 loop spans 16 amino acids. CDR3 coding DNA: TGTGCCAGCAGCTTAAGACATGGACCCAGCTACAATGAGCAGTTCTTC. Translated, it gives CASSLRHGPSYNEQFF. Based on the CDR3 plus reference TRBV7-2 and TRBJ2-1, the full variable domain is GAGVSQSPSNKVTEKGKDVELRCDPISGHTALYWYRQSLGQGLEFLIYFQGNSAPDKSGLPSDRFSAERTGGSVSTLTIQRTQQEDSAVYLCASSLRHGPSYNEQFFGPGTRLTVL.

This clonotype showed up just a few times. The rearrangement uses TRBV7-9 and TRBJ1-4; D remains ambiguous. Germline V CDR1 and CDR2: SEHNR, FQNEAQ (reference sequence). The V gene lost 2 bases and the J gene lost 5 bases, with 9 bases spanning the gap. This CDR3 comprises 14 residues. The CDR3 loop reads CASSLMSGNEKLFF. The CDR3 DNA is TGTGCCAGCAGCTTAATGTCGGGGAATGAAAAACTGTTTTTT.

This clonotype occurred a few times. The chain joins TRBV29-1 to TRBJ2-3, with D possibly matching TRBD1 (6 bases). The CDR3 sequence is 12 residues long. Germline-derived CDR1 and CDR2 are SQVTM and ANQGSEA. V was shortened by 7 bases and J by 5 bases, with 13 bases between the two germline ends. CDR3 sequence (DNA): TGCAGCGCACAGGGAGCCGAAGATACGCAGTATTTT. This sequence encodes CSAQGAEDTQYF.

This clonotype was counted a single time. V and J are TRBV7-2 and TRBJ2-4; D is tentatively TRBD1 or TRBD2 (6 bases each). V was clipped by 2 bases and J by 0 bases, with 8 bases between them. The germline CDR1 and CDR2 sequences are SGHTA and FQGNSA. The CDR3 loop spans 15 amino acids. Here the CDR3 reads CASSLTGAAKNIQYF. For the CDR3, the DNA is TGTGCCAGCAGCTTAACGGGGGCAGCCAAAAACATTCAGTACTTC.

The chain employs TRBV4-2 and TRBJ2-7; 10 bases align to TRBD2. There are 15 residues in the CDR3. In germline, CDR1 is LGHNA, CDR2 YNFKEQ. J lost 0 bases, V lost 4 bases, and 3 bases had no gene match. The CDR3 coding sequence is TGTGCCAGCAGCCGAACTAGCGGGGTCTCCTACGAGCAGTACTTC. Amino acid sequence: CASSRTSGVSYEQYF.

This clonotype was seen more than once but under ten times. The chain uses TRBV27 and TRBJ2-1; the D gene is possibly TRBD2 (6 bases). Germline CDR1 is MNHEY and CDR2 is SMNVEV (reference sequence). The CDR3 length is 15 residues. Deletions cut 3 bases from V and 6 bases from J, with 15 bases between. This CDR3 reads CASSFSVPGGNEQFF. CDR3 nucleotide sequence: TGTGCCAGCAGTTTTTCCGTCCCCGGGGGCAATGAGCAGTTCTTC.

The chain joins TRBV20-1 to TRBJ1-2, with TRBD1 identical over 8 bases. V lost 3 bases, J lost 5 bases, and 8 bases stayed unmatched. The CDR3 loop spans 14 amino acids. Per the germline V gene, CDR1 is DFQATT and CDR2 is SNEGSKA (reference sequence). The CDR3 nucleotides are TGCAGTGCTAGCCCGACAGGGGTTAGTTATGGCTACACCTTC. Translating gives CSASPTGVSYGYTF.

This clonotype was counted a few times. CDR3 protein: CASRYSGRSNTEAFF. The CDR3 DNA is TGTGCCAGCAGGTACAGTGGGAGGTCGAACACTGAAGCTTTCTTT. The V gene is TRBV6-6, the J gene TRBJ1-1; no firm D call. The V gene lost 6 bases and the J gene lost 1 base, with 15 bases spanning the gap. CDR1 MNHNY and CDR2 SVGAGI come from the germline V gene (reference sequence). This CDR3 has 15 residues.

This chain joins TRBV28 and TRBJ2-7; D is uncertain. The ends were cut back, 10 bases at V and 5 bases at J, with 15 bases in the middle. Germline values: CDR1 MDHEN, CDR2 SYDVKM. The CDR3 is made up of 12 amino acids. This CDR3 reads CATREALDEQYF. CDR3 coding DNA: TGTGCCACCCGTGAGGCTTTGGACGAGCAGTACTTC.

The chain couples TRBV29-1 to TRBJ1-2; 9 positions agree with TRBD1. CDR1 and CDR2 from the germline V gene are SQVTM and ANQGSEA. The CDR3 is 13 amino acids. V gave up 3 bases and J gave up 6 bases; unmatched junction bases: 5. The CDR3 DNA sequence: TGCAGCGTTGAGCGGACAGGGGAGGATGGCTACACCTTC. As protein: CSVERTGEDGYTF.

This chain links TRBV7-8 with TRBJ1-4; 8 positions match TRBD1. This CDR3 has 14 residues. J lost 9 bases, V lost 1 base, and 4 bases had no gene match. Germline values: CDR1 SGHVS, CDR2 FQNEAQ. CDR3 sequence: CASSLGQGRQKLFF. The CDR3 DNA sequence: TGTGCCAGCAGCTTAGGACAGGGGAGGCAAAAACTGTTTTTT.

This clonotype was counted only a few times. The genes are TRBV29-1 and TRBJ2-7; D is perhaps TRBD2 (5 bases). CDR1 is SQVTM and CDR2 is ANQGSEA in the germline V gene. This CDR3 spans 12 amino acids. V shed 6 bases and J shed 1 base, with 10 bases lying between them. CDR3 in DNA: TGCAGCGTCAATAGCGAATCCTACGAGCAGTACTTC. Translated, it gives CSVNSESYEQYF.

This clonotype occurred a few times. This chain connects TRBV7-2 to TRBJ2-7; the D is unclear. Per germline, CDR1 SGHTA and CDR2 FQGNSA. V lost 1 base to trimming and J lost 4 bases, with 8 bases between them. This CDR3 is 13 amino acids long. CDR3 amino acids: CASSLGFGYEQYF. The CDR3 DNA reads TGTGCCAGCAGCTTAGGGTTCGGTTACGAGCAGTACTTC. Complete variable domain (other parts from reference TRBV7-2 and TRBJ2-7): GAGVSQSPSNKVTEKGKDVELRCDPISGHTALYWYRQSLGQGLEFLIYFQGNSAPDKSGLPSDRFSAERTGGSVSTLTIQRTQQEDSAVYLCASSLGFGYEQYFGPGTRLTVT.

The V and J genes are TRBV28 and TRBJ1-5, with D possibly TRBD1 on 6 matching bases. Trimming pared 8 bases from V and 1 base from J, leaving 18 bases between. Germline values: CDR1 MDHEN, CDR2 SYDVKM. The CDR3 loop spans 16 amino acids. The CDR3 nucleotides read TGTGCCAGCCTTAACGGGGGCGCGAGAAGCAATCAGCCCCAGCATTTT. It specifies CASLNGGARSNQPQHF.

The CDR3 nucleotides read TGTGCCAGCAAGACCGGGAGGATCGCCGGAAACACCATATATTTT. Protein: CASKTGRIAGNTIYF. This chain links TRBV12-3 or TRBV12-4 with TRBJ1-3; no definite D call. V dropped 7 bases and J dropped 4 bases, with 17 bases sitting between them. This CDR3 region has 15 residues.

This rearrangement joins TRBV5-1 to TRBJ2-1, with TRBD2 matching 10 bases. CDR1 and CDR2 (germline): SGHRS, YFSETQ. V shed 3 bases, J shed 9 bases, and the junction held 9 bases outside the gene matches. CDR3 length: 15 amino acids. DNA for the CDR3: TGCGCCAGCAGCTCGCTTCTAGCGGGAGAGGGTGAGCAGTTCTTC. This gives the protein CASSSLLAGEGEQFF.

The chain joins TRBV27 to TRBJ1-5; D not resolved. The V end was cut by 0 bases, the J end by 0 bases, with 9 bases between. CDR1 and CDR2 (germline): MNHEY, SMNVEV (reference sequence). The CDR3 runs 16 residues. The CDR3 region has the DNA TGTGCCAGCAGTTTATCCACAGTGGGTAGCAATCAGCCCCAGCATTTT. This encodes CASSLSTVGSNQPQHF.

The chain recombines TRBV12-3 or TRBV12-4 with TRBJ2-1; 8 bases fit TRBD2. The CDR3 length is 14 residues. V shed 2 bases and J 6 bases; nucleotides not matched to a gene: 3. This CDR3 is CASSLLGGGNEQFF. CDR3 in DNA: TGTGCCAGCAGTTTACTCGGGGGGGGCAATGAGCAGTTCTTC.

The chain recombines TRBV29-1 with TRBJ2-5; D remains unclear. The CDR3 is 11 amino acids. The V gene's germline CDR1 is SQVTM and CDR2 ANQGSEA. With 5 bases removed from V and 5 bases from J, the gap between germline ends came to 9 bases. The CDR3 sequence: CSVYGPETQYF. CDR3 in DNA: TGCAGCGTTTACGGGCCGGAGACCCAGTACTTC.

The chain links TRBV15 to TRBJ2-5; weak D call: TRBD2 (7 bases). Trimming stripped 4 bases from V and 2 bases from J, with 20 bases between. The CDR3 spans 17 residues. The germline gives CDR1 LNHNV, CDR2 YYDKDF (reference sequence). The CDR3 reads CATSKSREGGGQETQYF. Here the CDR3 DNA reads TGTGCCACCAGCAAATCCAGGGAAGGGGGGGGACAAGAGACCCAGTACTTC.

The chain links TRBV10-3 to TRBJ2-7, with D hard to call. CDR3 length: 15 amino acids. The germline V and J ends were trimmed by 2 bases and 6 bases, with 17 bases remaining between them. Germline assignment: CDR1 ENHRY and CDR2 SYGVKD. In nucleotides, the CDR3 is TGTGCCATCAGTGAGGAATTGCCATCCTATTTCGAGCAGTACTTC. It specifies CAISEELPSYFEQYF.

This sequence joins TRBV7-2 and TRBJ1-2; the D gene is possibly TRBD1 (5 bases). This CDR3 has 15 amino acids. The V gene's germline CDR1 is SGHTA and CDR2 FQGNSA. The V and J ends lost 1 base and 4 bases respectively, with 13 bases between them. CDR3 DNA sequence: TGTGCCAGCAGCTTAGAGGGGCAGGGCAGCTATGGCTACACCTTC. The encoded protein is CASSLEGQGSYGYTF.

V gene TRBV27 combines with J gene TRBJ1-2; D is possibly TRBD1 (6 bases). V lost 6 bases and J lost 2, with 16 bases in between. The CDR3 loop spans 15 amino acids. The germline gives CDR1 MNHEY, CDR2 SMNVEV (reference sequence). The CDR3 nucleotides are TGTGCCAGCAGCCCCTCAAGGACAGCCAACTATGGCTACACCTTC. Its protein is CASSPSRTANYGYTF.

The table lists this clonotype with a few counts. The rearrangement links TRBV3-1 to TRBJ2-7; D perhaps matches TRBD2 (5 bases). V was shortened by 4 bases and J by 3 bases, with 16 bases between the two germline ends. Looked up from germline, CDR1 is LGHDT and CDR2 is YNNKEL (reference sequence). The CDR3 is made up of 15 amino acids. The CDR3 DNA is TGTGCCAGCAGCCCTAATGTCGGGATTAGCTACGAGCAGTACTTC. It yields the protein CASSPNVGISYEQYF.

The chain combines TRBV18 with TRBJ2-4; D unclear. The tail of the sequence fits TRBJ2-7 better, so the J call may be wrong. Germline loops: CDR1 KGHSH, CDR2 LQKENI. CDR3 length: 14 amino acids. The CDR3 DNA reads TGTGCCAGCTCCCTCACAGCGAACTATTACGAGCAGTACTTC. Translated, it gives CASSLTANYYEQYF.